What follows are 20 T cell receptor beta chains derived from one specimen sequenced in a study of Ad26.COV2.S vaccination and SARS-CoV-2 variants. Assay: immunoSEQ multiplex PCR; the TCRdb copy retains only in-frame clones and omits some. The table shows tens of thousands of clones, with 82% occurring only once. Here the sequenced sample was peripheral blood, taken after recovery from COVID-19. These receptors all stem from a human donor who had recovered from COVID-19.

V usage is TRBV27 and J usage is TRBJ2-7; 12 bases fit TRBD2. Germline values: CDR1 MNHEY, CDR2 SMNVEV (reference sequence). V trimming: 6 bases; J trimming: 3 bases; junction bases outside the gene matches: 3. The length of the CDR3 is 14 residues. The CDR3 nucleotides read TGTGCCAGCAGCCTGGGACTAGCGGGCTACGAGCAGTACTTC. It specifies CASSLGLAGYEQYF.

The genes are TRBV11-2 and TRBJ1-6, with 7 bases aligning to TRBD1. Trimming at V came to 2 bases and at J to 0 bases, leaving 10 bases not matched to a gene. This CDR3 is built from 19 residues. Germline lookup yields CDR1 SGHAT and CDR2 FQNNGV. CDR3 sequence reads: CASSLRAMGQSSYNSPLHF. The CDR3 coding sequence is TGTGCCAGCAGCTTAAGAGCAATGGGACAGAGCTCCTATAATTCACCCCTCCACTTT.

For the CDR3, the DNA is TGTGCCAGCAGTCGGAAAAGACTAGCGGGGCTGAACAATGAGCAGTTCTTC. Encoded protein: CASSRKRLAGLNNEQFF. This rearrangement joins TRBV6-6 to TRBJ2-1; 11 bases line up with TRBD2. The CDR3 has 17 residues. Unmatched junction bases numbered 11, after V lost 5 bases and J lost 5 bases. Germline V gene sequence: CDR1 MNHNY, CDR2 SVGAGI (reference sequence).

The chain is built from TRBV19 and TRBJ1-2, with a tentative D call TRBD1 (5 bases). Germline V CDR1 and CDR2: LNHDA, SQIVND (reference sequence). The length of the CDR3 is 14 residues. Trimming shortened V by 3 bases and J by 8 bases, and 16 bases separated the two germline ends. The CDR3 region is CASSMQGVVGGYTF. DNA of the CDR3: TGTGCCAGTAGTATGCAGGGAGTAGTTGGCGGCTACACCTTC.

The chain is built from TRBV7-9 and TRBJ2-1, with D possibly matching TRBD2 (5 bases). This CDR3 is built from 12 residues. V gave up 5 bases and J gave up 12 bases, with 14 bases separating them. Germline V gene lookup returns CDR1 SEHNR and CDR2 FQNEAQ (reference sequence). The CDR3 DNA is TGTGCCAGCAGCAGAGGCGGCAGCGGGCAGTTCTTC. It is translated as CASSRGGSGQFF. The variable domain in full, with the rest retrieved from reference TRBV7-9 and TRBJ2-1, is DTGVSQNPRHKITKRGQNVTFRCDPISEHNRLYWYRQTLGQGPEFLTYFQNEAQLEKSRLLSDRFSAERPKGSFSTLEIQRTEQGDSAMYLCASSRGGSGQFFGPGTRLTVL.

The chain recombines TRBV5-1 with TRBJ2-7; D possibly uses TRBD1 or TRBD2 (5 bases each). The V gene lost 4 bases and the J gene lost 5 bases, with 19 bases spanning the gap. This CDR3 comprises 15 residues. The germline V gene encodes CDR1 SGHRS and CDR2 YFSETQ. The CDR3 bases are TGCGCCAGCAGCCTCGCTGGGACGGTTGGTCACGAGCAGTACTTC. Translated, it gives CASSLAGTVGHEQYF.

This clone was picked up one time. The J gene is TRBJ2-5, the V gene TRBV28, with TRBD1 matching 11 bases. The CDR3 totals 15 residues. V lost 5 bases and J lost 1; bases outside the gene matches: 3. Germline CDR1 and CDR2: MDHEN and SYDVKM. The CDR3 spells CASSPGTGGQETQYF. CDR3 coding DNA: TGTGCCAGCAGTCCCGGGACAGGGGGCCAAGAGACCCAGTACTTC. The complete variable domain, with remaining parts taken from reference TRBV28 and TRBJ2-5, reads DVKVTQSSRYLVKRTGEKVFLECVQDMDHENMFWYRQDPGLGLRLIYFSYDVKMKEKGDIPEGYSVSREKKERFSLILESASTNQTSMYLCASSPGTGGQETQYFGPGTRLLVL.

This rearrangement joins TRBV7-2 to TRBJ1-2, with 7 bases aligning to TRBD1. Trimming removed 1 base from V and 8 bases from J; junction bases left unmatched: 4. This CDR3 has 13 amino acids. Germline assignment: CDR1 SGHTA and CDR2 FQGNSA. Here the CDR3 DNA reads TGTGCCAGCAGCTTAGGACAGGGATACGGCTACACCTTC. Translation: CASSLGQGYGYTF.

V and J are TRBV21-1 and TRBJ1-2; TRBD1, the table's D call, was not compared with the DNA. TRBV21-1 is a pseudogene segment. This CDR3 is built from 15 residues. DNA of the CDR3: TGTGCCAGCAAAAAAATGGCGACAGTTGGATATGGCTACACCTTC. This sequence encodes CASKKMATVGYGYTF.

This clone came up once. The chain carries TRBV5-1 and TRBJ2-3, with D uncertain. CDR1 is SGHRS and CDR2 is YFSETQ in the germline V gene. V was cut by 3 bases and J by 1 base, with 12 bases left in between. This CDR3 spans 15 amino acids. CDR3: CASSSLTHRTDTQYF. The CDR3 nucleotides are TGCGCCAGCAGCTCCCTGACGCACCGCACAGATACGCAGTATTTT.

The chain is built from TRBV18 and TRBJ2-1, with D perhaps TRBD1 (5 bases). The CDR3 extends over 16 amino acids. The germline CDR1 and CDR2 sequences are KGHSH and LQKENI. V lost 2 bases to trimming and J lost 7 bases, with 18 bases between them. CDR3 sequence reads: CASSPSDRQSVNEQFF. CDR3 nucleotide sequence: TGTGCCAGCTCACCATCGGACCGACAGAGCGTAAATGAGCAGTTCTTC.

The CDR3 nucleotides are TGTGCCAGCAGCGAGACTAGCGGGAGAGGTTCCGAGCAGTACTTC. Translation: CASSETSGRGSEQYF. This rearrangement joins TRBV9 to TRBJ2-7; 12 positions match TRBD2. CDR1 and CDR2 from the germline V gene are SGDLS and YYNGEE. V lost 3 bases to trimming and J lost 6 bases; unmatched junction nucleotides: 7. The CDR3 length is 15 residues.

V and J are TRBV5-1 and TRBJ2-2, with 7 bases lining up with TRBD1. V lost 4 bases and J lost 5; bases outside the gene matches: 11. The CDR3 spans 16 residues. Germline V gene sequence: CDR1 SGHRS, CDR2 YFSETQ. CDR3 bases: TGCGCCAGCAGCAGAACAGGGGATATAGGGACCGGGGAGCTGTTTTTT. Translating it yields CASSRTGDIGTGELFF.

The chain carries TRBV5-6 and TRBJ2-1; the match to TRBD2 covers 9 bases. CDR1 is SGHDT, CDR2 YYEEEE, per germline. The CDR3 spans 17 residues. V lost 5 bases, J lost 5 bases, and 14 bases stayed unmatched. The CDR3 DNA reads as TGTGCCAGCAGTTCGGGGACAGCAAGACTAGCGGACAATGAGCAGTTCTTC. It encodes CASSSGTARLADNEQFF.

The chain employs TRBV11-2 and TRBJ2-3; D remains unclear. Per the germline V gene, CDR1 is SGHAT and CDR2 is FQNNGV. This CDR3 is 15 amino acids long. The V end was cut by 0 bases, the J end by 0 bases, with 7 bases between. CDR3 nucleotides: TGTGCCAGCAGCTTAGACGCGGTGAGCACAGATACGCAGTATTTT. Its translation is CASSLDAVSTDTQYF. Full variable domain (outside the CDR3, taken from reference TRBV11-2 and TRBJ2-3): EAGVAQSPRYKIIEKRQSVAFWCNPISGHATLYWYQQILGQGPKLLIQFQNNGVVDDSQLPKDRFSAERLKGVDSTLKIQPAKLEDSAVYLCASSLDAVSTDTQYFGPGTRLTVL.

CDR3 in DNA: TGTGCCAGCAGCCCGATAGCGGGAGATTTCCTTGAGCAGTTCTTC. This translates into CASSPIAGDFLEQFF. The chain couples TRBV11-2 to TRBJ2-1; TRBD2 matches 9 bases. The trim removed 5 bases at V and 9 bases at J, leaving 11 bases unmatched. This CDR3 region has 15 residues. Per the germline V gene, CDR1 is SGHAT and CDR2 is FQNNGV.

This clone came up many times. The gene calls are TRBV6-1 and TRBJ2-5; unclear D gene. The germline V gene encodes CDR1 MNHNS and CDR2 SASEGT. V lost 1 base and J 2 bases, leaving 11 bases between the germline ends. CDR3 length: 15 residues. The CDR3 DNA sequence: TGTGCCAGCAGTGAAGGTCGGCCCAGGCAAGAGACCCAGTACTTC. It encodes CASSEGRPRQETQYF.

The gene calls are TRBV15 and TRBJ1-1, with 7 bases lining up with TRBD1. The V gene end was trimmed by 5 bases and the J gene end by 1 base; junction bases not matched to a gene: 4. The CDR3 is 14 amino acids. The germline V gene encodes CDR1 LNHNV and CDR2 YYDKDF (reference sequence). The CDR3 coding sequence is TGTGCCACCAGCTGGGGACAGACGAACACTGAAGCTTTCTTT. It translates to CATSWGQTNTEAFF.

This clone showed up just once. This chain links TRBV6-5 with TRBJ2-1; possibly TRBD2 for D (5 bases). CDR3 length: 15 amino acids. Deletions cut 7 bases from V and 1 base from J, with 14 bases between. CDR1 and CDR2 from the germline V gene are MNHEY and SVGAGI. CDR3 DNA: TGTGCCAGCACCCCATCGGGCGGGTCCTACAATGAGCAGTTCTTC. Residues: CASTPSGGSYNEQFF.

The CDR3 reads CASNKVRGPYEQYF. The DNA for the CDR3 is TGTGCCAGCAATAAGGTTAGGGGGCCCTACGAGCAGTACTTC. The rearrangement links TRBV16 to TRBJ2-7; TRBD1 matches 7 bases. The CDR3 runs 14 residues. Trimming took 7 bases from V and 2 from J; bases not matched to a gene: 8. Germline lookup yields CDR1 KGHSY and CDR2 FQNENV.